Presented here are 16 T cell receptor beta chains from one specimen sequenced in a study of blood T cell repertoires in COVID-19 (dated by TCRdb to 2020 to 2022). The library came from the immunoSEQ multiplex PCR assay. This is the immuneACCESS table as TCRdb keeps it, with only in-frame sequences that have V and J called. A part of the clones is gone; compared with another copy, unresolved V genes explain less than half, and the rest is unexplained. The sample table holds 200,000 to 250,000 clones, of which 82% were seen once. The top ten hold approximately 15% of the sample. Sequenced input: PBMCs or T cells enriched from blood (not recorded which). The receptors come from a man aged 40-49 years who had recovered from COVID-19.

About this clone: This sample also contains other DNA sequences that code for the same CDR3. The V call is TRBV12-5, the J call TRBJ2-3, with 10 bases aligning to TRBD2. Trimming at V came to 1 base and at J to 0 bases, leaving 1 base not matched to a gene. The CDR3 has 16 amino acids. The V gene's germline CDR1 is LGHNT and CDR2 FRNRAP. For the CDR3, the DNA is TGTGCTAGTGGTTTGGGACTAGCGGGTAGCACAGATACGCAGTATTTT. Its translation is CASGLGLAGSTDTQYF.

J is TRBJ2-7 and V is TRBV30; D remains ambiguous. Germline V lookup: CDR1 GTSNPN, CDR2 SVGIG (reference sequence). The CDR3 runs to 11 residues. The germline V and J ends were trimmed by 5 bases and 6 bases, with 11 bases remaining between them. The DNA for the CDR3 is TGTGCCTGGGTTAAGAACGGCGAGCAGTACTTC. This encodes CAWVKNGEQYF.

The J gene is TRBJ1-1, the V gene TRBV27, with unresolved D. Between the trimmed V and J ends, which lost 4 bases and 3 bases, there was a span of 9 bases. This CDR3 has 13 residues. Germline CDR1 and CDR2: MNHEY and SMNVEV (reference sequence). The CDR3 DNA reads TGTGCCAGCAGTTGGGCCCCGGACACTGAAGCTTTCTTT. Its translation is CASSWAPDTEAFF.

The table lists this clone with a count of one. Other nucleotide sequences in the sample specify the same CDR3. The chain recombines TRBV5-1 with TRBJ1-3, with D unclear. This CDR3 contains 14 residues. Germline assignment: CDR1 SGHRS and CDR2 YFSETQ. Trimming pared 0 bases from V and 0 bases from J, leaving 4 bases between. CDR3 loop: CASSLDSSGNTIYF. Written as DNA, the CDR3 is TGCGCCAGCAGCTTGGATAGCTCTGGAAACACCATATATTTT.

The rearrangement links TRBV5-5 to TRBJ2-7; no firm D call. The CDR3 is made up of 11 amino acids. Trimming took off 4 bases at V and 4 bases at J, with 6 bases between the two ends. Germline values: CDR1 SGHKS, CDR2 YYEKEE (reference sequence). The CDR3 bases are TGTGCCAGCAGCACCCAGTACGAGCAGTACTTC. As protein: CASSTQYEQYF. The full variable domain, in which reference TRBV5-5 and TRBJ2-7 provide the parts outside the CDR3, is DAGVTQSPTHLIKTRGQQVTLRCSPISGHKSVSWYQQVLGQGPQFIFQYYEKEERGRGNFPDRFSARQFPNYSSELNVNALLLGDSALYLCASSTQYEQYFGPGTRLTVT.

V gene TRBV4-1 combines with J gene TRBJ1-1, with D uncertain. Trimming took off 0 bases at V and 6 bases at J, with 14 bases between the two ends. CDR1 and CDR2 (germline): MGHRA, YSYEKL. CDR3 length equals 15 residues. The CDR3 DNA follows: TGCGCCAGCAGCCAAGATATCCCGACTCGCGCTGAAGCTTTCTTT. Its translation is CASSQDIPTRAEAFF.

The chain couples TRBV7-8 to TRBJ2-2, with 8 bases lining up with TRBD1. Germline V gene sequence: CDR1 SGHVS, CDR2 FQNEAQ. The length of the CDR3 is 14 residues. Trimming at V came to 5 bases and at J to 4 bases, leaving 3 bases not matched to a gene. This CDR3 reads CASSNTGGTGELFF. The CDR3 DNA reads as TGTGCCAGCAGCAACACAGGGGGCACCGGGGAGCTGTTTTTT.

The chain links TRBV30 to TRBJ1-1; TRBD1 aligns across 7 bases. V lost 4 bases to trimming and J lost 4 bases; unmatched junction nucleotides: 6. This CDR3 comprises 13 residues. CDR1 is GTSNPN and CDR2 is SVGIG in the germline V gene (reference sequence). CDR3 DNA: TGTGCCTGGAATGACAGGGCGGGCACTGAAGCTTTCTTT. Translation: CAWNDRAGTEAFF.

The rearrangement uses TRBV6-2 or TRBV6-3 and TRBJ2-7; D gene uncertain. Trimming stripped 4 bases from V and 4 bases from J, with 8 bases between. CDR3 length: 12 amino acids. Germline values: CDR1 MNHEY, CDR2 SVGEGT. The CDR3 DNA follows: TGTGCCAGCAGTTCCTTTACTTACGAGCAGTACTTC. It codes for CASSSFTYEQYF.

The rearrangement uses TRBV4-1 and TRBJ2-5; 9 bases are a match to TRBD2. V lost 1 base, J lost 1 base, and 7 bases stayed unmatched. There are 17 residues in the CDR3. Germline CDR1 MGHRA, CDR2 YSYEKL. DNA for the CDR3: TGCGCCAGCAGCCAAGGTCCTAGCGGGACCATCCAAGAGACCCAGTACTTC. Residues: CASSQGPSGTIQETQYF.

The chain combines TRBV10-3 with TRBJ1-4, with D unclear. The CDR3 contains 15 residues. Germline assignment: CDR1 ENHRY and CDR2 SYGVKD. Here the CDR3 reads CVDIPAPATNEKLFF. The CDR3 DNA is TGTGTCGACATCCCTGCCCCGGCAACTAATGAAAAACTGTTTTTT.

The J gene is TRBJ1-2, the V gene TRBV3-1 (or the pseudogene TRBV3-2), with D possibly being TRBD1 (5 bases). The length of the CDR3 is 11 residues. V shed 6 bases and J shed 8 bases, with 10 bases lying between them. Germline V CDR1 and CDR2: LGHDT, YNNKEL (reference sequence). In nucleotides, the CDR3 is TGTGCCAGCAGTGGGGGGGGAGGCTACACCTTC. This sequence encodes CASSGGGGYTF.

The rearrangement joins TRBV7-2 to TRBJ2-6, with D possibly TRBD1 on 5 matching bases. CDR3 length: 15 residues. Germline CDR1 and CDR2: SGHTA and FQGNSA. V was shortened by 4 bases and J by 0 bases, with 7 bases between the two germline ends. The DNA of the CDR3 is TGTGCCAGCAGCTCAGGGCCCTCTGGGGCCAACGTCCTGACTTTC. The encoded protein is CASSSGPSGANVLTF. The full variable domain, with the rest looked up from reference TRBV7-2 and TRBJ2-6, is GAGVSQSPSNKVTEKGKDVELRCDPISGHTALYWYRQSLGQGLEFLIYFQGNSAPDKSGLPSDRFSAERTGGSVSTLTIQRTQQEDSAVYLCASSSGPSGANVLTFGAGSRLTVL.

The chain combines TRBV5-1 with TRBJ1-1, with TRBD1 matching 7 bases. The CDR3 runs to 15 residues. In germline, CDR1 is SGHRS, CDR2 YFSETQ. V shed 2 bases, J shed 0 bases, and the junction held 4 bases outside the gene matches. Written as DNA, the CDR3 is TGCGCCAGCAGCTTTACAGGGGAGGTGAACACTGAAGCTTTCTTT. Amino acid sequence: CASSFTGEVNTEAFF. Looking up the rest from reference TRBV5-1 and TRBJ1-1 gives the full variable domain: KAGVTQTPRYLIKTRGQQVTLSCSPISGHRSVSWYQQTPGQGLQFLFEYFSETQRNKGNFPGRFSGRQFSNSRSEMNVSTLELGDSALYLCASSFTGEVNTEAFFGQGTRLTVV.

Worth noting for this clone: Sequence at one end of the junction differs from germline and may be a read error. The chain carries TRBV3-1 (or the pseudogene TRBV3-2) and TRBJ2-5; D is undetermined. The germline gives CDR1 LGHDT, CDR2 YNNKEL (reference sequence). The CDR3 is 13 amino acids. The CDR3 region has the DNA TGTGCCAGCAGTCAAGGTCAGCGCGAGACCCAGTACTTC. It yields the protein CASSQGQRETQYF.

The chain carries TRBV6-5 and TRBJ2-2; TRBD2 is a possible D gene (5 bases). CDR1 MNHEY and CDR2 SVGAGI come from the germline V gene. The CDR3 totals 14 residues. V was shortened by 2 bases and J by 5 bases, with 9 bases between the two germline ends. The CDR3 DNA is TGTGCCAGCAGTTACGGGGAGAGGACCGGGGAGCTGTTTTTT. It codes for CASSYGERTGELFF.